This T cell receptor (beta chain) was sequenced during a study of PD-1 blockade in classical Hodgkin lymphoma. Each of the patients experienced relapse following autologous stem cell transplantation, and their brentuximab vedotin exposure differed. Germline CDR1 is MNHEY and CDR2 is SMNVEV (reference sequence). The CDR3 length is 14 residues. V dropped 8 bases and J dropped 2 bases, with 13 bases sitting between them. Overall study findings and caveats: What drove the repertoire differences, possibly disease activity or prior therapy, has not been defined. Baseline diversity resembling that of newly diagnosed patients was seen in complete responders. As was reported, newly diagnosed patients showed lower baseline TCR diversity than healthy donors did.

Data came from immunoSEQ multiplex PCR; TCRdb stores just in-frame clones and leaves some out. The sample carries about 97,000 clones, over 70% recorded once. Points on this clone: What it binds is not known.

The rearrangement uses TRBV27 and TRBJ1-3; D is perhaps TRBD1 (5 bases). Here the sequenced sample was peripheral blood mononuclear cells (PBMCs), taken at baseline. This sequence originates from a human donor with classical Hodgkin lymphoma. The CDR3 sequence is CASSPARAGNTIYF. In DNA form, the CDR3 reads TGTGCCAGCTCACCCGCCAGGGCTGGAAACACCATATATTTT.